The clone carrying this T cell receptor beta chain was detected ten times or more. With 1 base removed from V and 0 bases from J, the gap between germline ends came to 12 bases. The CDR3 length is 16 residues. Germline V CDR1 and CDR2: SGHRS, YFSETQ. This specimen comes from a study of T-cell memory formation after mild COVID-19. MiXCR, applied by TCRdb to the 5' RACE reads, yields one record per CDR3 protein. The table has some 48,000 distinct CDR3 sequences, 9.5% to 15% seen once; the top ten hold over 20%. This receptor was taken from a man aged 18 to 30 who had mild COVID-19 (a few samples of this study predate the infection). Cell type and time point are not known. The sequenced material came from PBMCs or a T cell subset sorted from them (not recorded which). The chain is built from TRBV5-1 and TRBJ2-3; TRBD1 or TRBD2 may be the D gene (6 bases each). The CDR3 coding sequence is TGCGCCAGCAGCTTGCTTTCGGGGGCTAGCACAGATACGCAGTATTTT. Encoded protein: CASSLLSGASTDTQYF.